Described below is a single TCR beta chain sequence and its context. Its antigen is unidentified. TCRdb's copy holds only in-frame clones and misses some; the assay was immunoSEQ multiplex PCR. The sample has tens of thousands of clones; around 82% are singletons. These data belong to a study of OX40 agonist ivuxolimab in advanced cancers. As for the study in general: Having had anti-PD-1, anti-PD-L1 or anti-CTLA-4 therapy before was allowed, and about 40% had some.

Study-wide results and limits: The study found that CD8+ T cells averaged more expanded clones than CD4+.

The sample was CD4+ or CD8+ T cells sorted from blood, taken in a trial of the OX40 agonist ivuxolimab. This clonotype was sampled from an adult with an advanced solid tumor such as melanoma, head and neck, liver or kidney cancer.

Written as DNA, the CDR3 is TGCGCCAGCAGCCAAGATTCTGGCCAGGGGGTCTATGGCTACACCTTC. It specifies CASSQDSGQGVYGYTF. This chain uses TRBV4-3 with TRBJ1-2, with 7 bases fitting TRBD1. The CDR3 is made up of 16 amino acids. Per the germline V gene, CDR1 is LGHNA and CDR2 is YSLEER. V lost 0 bases to trimming and J lost 4 bases; unmatched junction nucleotides: 8.